The entry that follows covers one T cell receptor (beta chain) sequence. The antigen remains undetermined. Per the germline V gene, CDR1 is MDHEN and CDR2 is SYDVKM. The J segment lost 5 bases and the V segment lost 5 bases, leaving 21 bases of the junction unmatched. The CDR3 spans 21 residues. This entry belongs to a study of T cell responses to AZD1222 COVID-19 vaccine. Study results and caveats: White British people made up most donors, females outnumbered males, and clonal diversity was possibly underestimated. Unmutated variant regions reportedly attract nearly half of all spike-specific TCRs.

Profiled with immunoSEQ multiplex PCR; TCRdb holds only in-frame clones, not every one. The sample has about 90,000 clones; 88% are singletons. The chain recombines TRBV28 with TRBJ2-1, with 13 nucleotides matching TRBD2. This receptor was obtained from an adult in good health. The source material was peripheral blood, sampled on day 0 of AZD1222 vaccination. CDR3 sequence reads: CASSPPLGGWGTSGRDNEQFF. In nucleotides, the CDR3 is TGTGCCAGCAGTCCCCCCCTCGGGGGGTGGGGTACTAGCGGGAGGGACAATGAGCAGTTCTTC.